The 22 T cell receptor beta chains given below trace back to one sample, sequenced in a study of blood T cell repertoires in COVID-19. Here immunoSEQ multiplex PCR was the method, and the copy in TCRdb shows in-frame clones only, minus some. The sample carries over 200,000 clones, 87% recorded once. Sample: PBMCs or T cells enriched from blood (not recorded which). These receptor sequences come from a man aged 25 to 40 who had recovered from COVID-19.

This chain joins TRBV25-1 and TRBJ2-7, with TRBD2 matching over 12 bases. The CDR3 consists of 15 residues. Germline CDR1 MGHDK, CDR2 SYGVNS. Losses at the gene ends were 2 bases for V and 6 bases for J; bases not matched to a gene: 5. The CDR3 loop reads CASSERTSGNSEQYF. The CDR3 DNA is TGTGCCAGCAGTGAACGGACTAGCGGGAATAGCGAGCAGTACTTC.

The rearrangement uses TRBV19 and TRBJ1-4; no reliable D call. The V end was cut by 6 bases, the J end by 7 bases, with 12 bases between. Germline V CDR1 and CDR2: LNHDA, SQIVND (reference sequence). The CDR3 consists of 13 residues. This chain's CDR3 is CASSSPGREKLFF. CDR3 coding DNA: TGTGCCAGTAGCAGTCCAGGTCGTGAAAAACTGTTTTTT.

The gene calls are TRBV29-1 and TRBJ2-7, with a weak D call TRBD2 (5 bases). With 6 bases removed from V and 4 bases from J, the gap between germline ends came to 10 bases. The CDR3 sequence is 11 residues long. The germline V gene encodes CDR1 SQVTM and CDR2 ANQGSEA. CDR3 amino acids: CSVGSGYEQYF. The CDR3 bases are TGCAGCGTCGGATCGGGGTACGAGCAGTACTTC.

The chain employs TRBV2 and TRBJ1-2, with a weak D call TRBD1 (5 bases). The CDR3 sequence is 14 residues long. The V and J ends lost 4 bases and 8 bases respectively, with 17 bases between them. Germline CDR1 SNHLY, CDR2 FYNNEI. CDR3 in DNA: TGTGCCAGCAGTGTAACCACCGATGGGGCGGGCTACACCTTC. Amino acid sequence: CASSVTTDGAGYTF.

The rearrangement joins TRBV18 to TRBJ1-3; TRBD1 aligns across 8 bases. The CDR3 spans 16 residues. V dropped 4 bases and J dropped 0; count of bases not matched to a gene: 5. CDR1 KGHSH and CDR2 LQKENI come from the germline V gene. In nucleotides, the CDR3 is TGTGCCAGCTCACACGACAGGGGTTACTCTGGAAACACCATATATTTT. Residues: CASSHDRGYSGNTIYF.

This clone is a singleton in its sample. The chain joins TRBV28 to TRBJ2-1; D may be TRBD1 (6 bases). Germline lookup yields CDR1 MDHEN and CDR2 SYDVKM. The ends were cut back, 6 bases at V and 8 bases at J, with 11 bases in the middle. The CDR3 contains 12 residues. DNA for the CDR3: TGTGCCAGCAGAAACAGGGTCCATGAGCAGTTCTTC. Translation: CASRNRVHEQFF.

The chain joins TRBV19 to TRBJ1-5; D uncertain. The CDR3 extends over 15 amino acids. Trimming took 7 bases from V and 0 from J, leaving 13 bases between them. Germline CDR1 is LNHDA and CDR2 is SQIVND (reference sequence). The CDR3 loop is CASTPRVSSNQPQHF. CDR3 sequence (DNA): TGTGCCAGTACCCCACGGGTATCTAGCAATCAGCCCCAGCATTTT.

This chain links TRBV15 with TRBJ1-1, with D hard to call. This CDR3 comprises 14 residues. The germline gives CDR1 LNHNV, CDR2 YYDKDF (reference sequence). Trimming removed 1 base from V and 8 bases from J, with 14 bases in between. The CDR3 region has the DNA TGTGCCACCAGCAGAGTGACTACACCGCCCGAAGCTTTCTTT. Translated, it gives CATSRVTTPPEAFF.

Comments on this clone: Other DNA sequences of this sample code for an identical CDR3. This chain uses TRBV12-3 or TRBV12-4 with TRBJ1-2, with a tentative D call TRBD1 (5 bases). The CDR3 runs 13 residues. V dropped 6 bases and J dropped 4 bases, with 12 bases sitting between them. CDR3 sequence: CASSLDRSYGYTF. CDR3 DNA: TGTGCCAGCAGCCTCGACAGATCCTATGGCTACACCTTC.

Here the CDR3 DNA reads TGCAGTGCTCGTGGCGGGGGGCCACGCTATGGCTACACCTTC. The encoded protein is CSARGGGPRYGYTF. The chain is built from TRBV20-1 and TRBJ1-2, with a possible D match to TRBD1 (6 bases). The germline CDR1 and CDR2 sequences are DFQATT and SNEGSKA (reference sequence). V lost 5 bases to trimming and J lost 4 bases, with 17 bases between them. CDR3 length equals 14 residues.

The gene calls are TRBV7-2 and TRBJ2-7, with a tentative D call TRBD1 (5 bases). V lost 0 bases, J lost 1 base, and 7 bases lay in between. Looked up from germline, CDR1 is SGHTA and CDR2 is FQGNSA. This CDR3 contains 14 residues. CDR3 amino acids: CASSLAGLSYEQYF. The CDR3 DNA is TGTGCCAGCAGCTTAGCGGGGCTGTCCTACGAGCAGTACTTC.

The chain is built from TRBV4-1 and TRBJ2-1, with 8 bases that match TRBD2. J was trimmed by 6 bases and V by 2 bases; bases with no gene match: 9. Germline CDR1 and CDR2: MGHRA and YSYEKL. The CDR3 spans 16 residues. The CDR3 nucleotides are TGCGCCAGCAGCCAATCGGTGGTAGCGGGGTTCAATGAGCAGTTCTTC. It is translated as CASSQSVVAGFNEQFF.

This clone was counted once. This chain connects TRBV6-5 to TRBJ1-2; a possible D gene is TRBD1 (6 bases). The germline V gene has CDR1 MNHEY and CDR2 SVGAGI. CDR3 length: 14 residues. The V end was cut by 0 bases, the J end by 4 bases, with 9 bases between. CDR3 region: CASSYSGRGYGYTF. CDR3 coding DNA: TGTGCCAGCAGTTACTCGGGCAGGGGCTATGGCTACACCTTC.

The rearrangement joins TRBV12-3 or TRBV12-4 to TRBJ1-1; D remains ambiguous. The CDR3 totals 10 residues. V lost 6 bases and J lost 8, with 7 bases in between. For the CDR3, the DNA is TGTGCCAGCAGCCGGAGGGAAGCTTTCTTT. It yields the protein CASSRREAFF.

The table lists this clone with a count of one. This rearrangement joins TRBV6-1 to TRBJ2-3, with D perhaps TRBD2 (5 bases). This CDR3 contains 15 residues. Between the trimmed V and J ends, which lost 3 bases and 6 bases, there was a span of 16 bases. CDR1 and CDR2 from the germline V gene are MNHNS and SASEGT. The DNA of the CDR3 is TGTGCCAGCAGTGATGTGACCGGAGGTAGGGATACGCAGTATTTT. Residues: CASSDVTGGRDTQYF.

The genes are TRBV7-2 and TRBJ2-3; a possible D gene is TRBD2 (6 bases). The CDR3 has 15 amino acids. V lost 4 bases and J lost 4, with 15 bases in between. Germline V gene lookup returns CDR1 SGHTA and CDR2 FQGNSA. The CDR3 sequence is CASSYQEGKADTQYF. In DNA, the CDR3 is TGTGCCAGCAGCTACCAGGAGGGAAAGGCAGATACGCAGTATTTT.

This clone was observed a few times. The CDR3: CATSTDRGHQPQHF. The CDR3 nucleotides are TGTGCCACCAGCACCGACAGGGGGCATCAGCCCCAGCATTTT. This chain connects TRBV15 to TRBJ1-5; 10 bases are shared with TRBD1. The CDR3 loop spans 14 amino acids. CDR1 and CDR2 from the germline V gene are LNHNV and YYDKDF (reference sequence). Germline trimming cut 4 bases from V and 5 bases from J; bases unmatched to any gene: 2.

The rearrangement uses TRBV6-5 and TRBJ1-3; the D gene is possibly TRBD1 (5 bases). V lost 6 bases and J 2 bases, leaving 11 bases between the germline ends. CDR3 length equals 14 residues. Looked up from germline, CDR1 is MNHEY and CDR2 is SVGAGI. This chain's CDR3 is CASSPGGAGNTIYF. CDR3 nucleotides: TGTGCCAGCAGCCCCGGAGGGGCTGGAAACACCATATATTTT.

This chain joins TRBV6-5 and TRBJ1-2; a weak D match, TRBD1 (6 bases). From germline, CDR1 is MNHEY and CDR2 SVGAGI. The CDR3 runs 15 residues. Trimming removed 0 bases at V and 0 bases at J, with 8 bases between. The CDR3 is CASSYSGTSNYGYTF. The CDR3, as DNA: TGTGCCAGCAGTTACTCTGGGACATCTAACTATGGCTACACCTTC.

The V call is TRBV27, the J call TRBJ1-2; D gene unclear. With 5 bases removed from V and 4 bases from J, the gap between germline ends came to 17 bases. Germline loops: CDR1 MNHEY, CDR2 SMNVEV (reference sequence). The CDR3 is made up of 15 amino acids. The CDR3 nucleotides read TGTGCCAGCAGTCCTAGGTTAACAAACCCCTATGGCTACACCTTC. Translated, it gives CASSPRLTNPYGYTF.

This rearrangement joins TRBV6-5 to TRBJ2-7; D unclear. The CDR3 is 13 amino acids. CDR1 and CDR2 (germline): MNHEY, SVGAGI. V lost 0 bases and J lost 3, with 6 bases in between. The CDR3 DNA sequence: TGTGCCAGCAGTTACTCACGGTACTACGAGCAGTACTTC. Amino acid sequence: CASSYSRYYEQYF.

The rearrangement links TRBV11-3 to TRBJ2-2; possibly TRBD2 for D (5 bases). The CDR3 spans 14 residues. The V and J ends lost 5 bases and 4 bases respectively, with 11 bases between them. Germline V gene data show CDR1 as SGHNT and CDR2 as YENEEA. In DNA, the CDR3 is TGTGCCAGCAGCCAAACGGGATTCACCGGGGAGCTGTTTTTT. Amino acid sequence: CASSQTGFTGELFF.